These T cell receptor beta chains were read from a single sample in a study of T-cell reconstitution after alpha-beta-depleted transplantation in children. TCRdb re-derived calls from the PCR reads in MiXCR, one entry per CDR3 protein. The top ten hold under 7% of the sample, which has roughly 500,000 distinct CDR3 sequences, under 15% seen once. Sequencing was performed on PBMCs from the stem cell graft donor, taken from the stem cell graft. The receptors here all came from a human donor who donated a stem cell graft to a child with combined immunodeficiency. Both conserved end residues are part of each CDR3. D genes are given only for firm matches. Size is omitted from some rows. Given values are once, few, many or a class for expanded clones.

clone_size j_call d_call v_call cdr3_aa cdr3_nt
many TRBJ2-3 TRBD1 TRBV15 CATSRGQGDQDTQYF TGTGCCACCAGCAGAGGACAGGGGGATCAAGATACGCAGTATTTT
. TRBJ2-1 TRBD2 TRBV27 CASTGSGRRRTVNEQFF TGTGCCAGCACTGGAAGCGGGAGAAGGCGTACTGTCAATGAGCAGTTCTTC
. TRBJ2-3 TRBD2 TRBV7-6 CASSLASPWEASGEDTQYF TGTGCCAGCAGCTTAGCTAGCCCCTGGGAGGCTAGCGGGGAAGATACGCAGTATTTT
many TRBJ2-5 TRBD1 TRBV25-1 CASSEFKGFDRGETQYF TGTGCCAGCAGTGAATTCAAGGGGTTTGACAGGGGTGAGACCCAGTACTTC
. TRBJ1-3 . TRBV18 CASSPLPDANTIYF TGTGCCAGCTCACCCCTGCCAGACGCAAACACCATATATTTT
many TRBJ2-1 . TRBV6-6 CASSYRVEQFF TGTGCCAGCAGTTACAGGGTTGAGCAGTTCTTC
many TRBJ2-1 . TRBV12-3/TRBV12-4 CASSLSGLAYNEQFF TGTGCCAGCAGTTTAAGCGGGTTAGCCTACAATGAGCAGTTCTTC
. TRBJ2-1 TRBD2 TRBV7-2 CASSLGGGGGEQFF TGTGCCAGCAGCTTAGGGGGAGGCGGGGGTGAGCAGTTCTTC
many TRBJ2-3 TRBD2 TRBV7-3 CASSSNAGGDTQYF TGTGCCAGCAGCTCTAATGCGGGGGGAGATACGCAGTATTTT
. TRBJ2-5 . TRBV30 CAWSVAIQETQYF TGTGCCTGGAGTGTCGCGATCCAAGAGACCCAGTACTTC
. TRBJ2-6 TRBD2 TRBV7-6 CASSGGGGHSGANVLTF TGTGCCAGCAGCGGTGGCGGGGGGCACTCTGGGGCCAACGTCCTGACTTTC
many TRBJ2-7 . TRBV21-1 CASSKVWTGRHEQYF TGTGCCAGCAGCAAAGTTTGGACAGGGCGTCACGAGCAGTACTTC
few TRBJ2-3 . TRBV24-1 CATSDIGSTDTQYF TGTGCCACCAGTGACATCGGGAGCACAGATACGCAGTATTTT
few TRBJ2-7 TRBD1 TRBV4-3 CASSQAGPGQGPSYEQYF TGCGCCAGCAGCCAAGCCGGACCGGGACAGGGTCCCTCCTACGAGCAGTACTTC
. TRBJ2-3 . TRBV12-3/TRBV12-4 CASSPYIDYGADTQYF TGTGCCAGCAGTCCCTACATCGACTACGGGGCAGATACGCAGTATTTT
many TRBJ1-5 . TRBV6-2/TRBV6-3 CASSYGGQLLSNQPQHF TGTGCCAGCAGTTACGGCGGTCAGCTACTTAGCAATCAGCCCCAGCATTTT
few TRBJ2-1 . TRBV10-3 CAISTGLGNNEQFF TGTGCCATCAGTACCGGGTTGGGGAACAATGAGCAGTTCTTC
. TRBJ1-1 TRBD1 TRBV5-5 CASSSFWDRGLLPEAFF TGTGCCAGCAGCTCCTTCTGGGACAGGGGCCTCCTCCCAGAAGCTTTCTTT
few TRBJ1-5 . TRBV7-2 CASSSEGGSNQPQHF TGTGCCAGCAGCTCGGAGGGGGGGAGCAATCAGCCCCAGCATTTT
many TRBJ2-3 . TRBV5-1 CASSLEGSPDTQYF TGCGCCAGCAGCTTGGAAGGCAGCCCAGATACGCAGTATTTT
. TRBJ2-7 TRBD1 TRBV20-1 CSAPPADRSYEQYF TGCAGTGCTCCTCCCGCGGACAGGTCCTACGAGCAGTACTTC
many TRBJ2-3 . TRBV29-1 CSVESSWGDTQYF TGCAGCGTTGAATCTAGCTGGGGCGATACGCAGTATTTT
few TRBJ2-7 TRBD2 TRBV12-3/TRBV12-4 CASGRARLEQYF TGTGCCAGCGGGAGGGCACGCTTGGAGCAGTACTTC
. TRBJ1-3 TRBD1 TRBV12-3/TRBV12-4 CASRRPGQARSGNTIYF TGTGCCAGCAGGAGACCGGGACAGGCTCGCTCTGGAAACACCATATATTTT
. TRBJ1-1 . TRBV6-1 CAAQDQGAFF TGTGCCGCCCAAGATCAGGGAGCTTTCTTT
few TRBJ1-2 . TRBV10-3 CAAFAGGTYGYTF TGTGCCGCTTTCGCGGGGGGGACCTATGGCTACACCTTC
. TRBJ2-5 . TRBV6-1 CASSEPGYQETQYF TGTGCCAGCAGTGAACCGGGGTACCAAGAGACCCAGTACTTC
many TRBJ2-1 . TRBV4-2 CASSQDPGTEQFF TGTGCCAGCAGCCAAGATCCGGGAACTGAGCAGTTCTTC
once TRBJ2-3 . TRBV20-1 CSAKEGADTQYF TGCAGTGCTAAGGAGGGGGCGGATACGCAGTATTTT
few TRBJ2-7 . TRBV3-1 CASSLGGDSSYEQYF TGTGCCAGCAGCCTCGGGGGGGACAGCTCCTACGAGCAGTACTTC
. TRBJ1-1 TRBD1 TRBV20-1 CHLQGGLDTEAFF TGCCACCTACAGGGGGGGTTGGACACTGAAGCTTTCTTT
many TRBJ2-7 . TRBV9 CASSVGVGTYEQYF TGTGCCAGCAGCGTAGGGGTGGGTACCTACGAGCAGTACTTC
many TRBJ2-3 . TRBV12-3/TRBV12-4 CASSFLTDTQYF TGTGCCAGCAGTTTTCTAACAGATACGCAGTATTTT
few TRBJ1-5 . TRBV7-2 CASSFGRRQIPQHF TGTGCCAGCAGCTTCGGCAGGCGCCAGATCCCCCAGCATTTT
. TRBJ2-7 . TRBV4-3 CASSPGLHYEQYF TGCGCCAGCAGCCCGGGACTCCACTACGAGCAGTACTTC
many TRBJ1-6 . TRBV5-1 CASSLAGGDNSPLHF TGCGCCAGCAGCTTGGCCGGGGGGGACAATTCACCCCTCCACTTT
. TRBJ2-1 . TRBV30 CAWRAGIPYNEQFF TGTGCCTGGAGGGCGGGGATCCCCTACAATGAGCAGTTCTTC
few TRBJ2-3 . TRBV6-2/TRBV6-3 CASRSEDPNTQYF TGTGCCAGCAGATCGGAGGACCCGAATACGCAGTATTTT
. TRBJ2-7 . TRBV13 CASGSGHPTYEQYF TGTGCCAGCGGTTCCGGACACCCGACCTACGAGCAGTACTTC
. TRBJ2-3 . TRBV11-2 CASSSLRPGWIVQYF TGTGCCAGCAGCTCTCTTCGGCCAGGCTGGATTGTGCAGTATTTT
. TRBJ2-5 . TRBV7-6 CASSYLGAQETQYF TGTGCCAGCAGCTATCTCGGCGCTCAAGAGACCCAGTACTTC